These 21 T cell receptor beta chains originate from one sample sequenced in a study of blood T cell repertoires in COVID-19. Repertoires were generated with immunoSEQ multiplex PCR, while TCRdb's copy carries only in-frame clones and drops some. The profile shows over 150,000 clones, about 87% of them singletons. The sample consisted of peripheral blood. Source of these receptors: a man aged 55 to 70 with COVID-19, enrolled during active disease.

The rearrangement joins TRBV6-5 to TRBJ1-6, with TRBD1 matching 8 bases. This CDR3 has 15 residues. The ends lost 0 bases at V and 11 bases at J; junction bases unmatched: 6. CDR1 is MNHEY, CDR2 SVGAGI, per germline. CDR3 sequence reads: CASSYSGTGPPPLHF. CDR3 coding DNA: TGTGCCAGCAGTTACTCCGGGACAGGCCCCCCACCCCTCCACTTT.

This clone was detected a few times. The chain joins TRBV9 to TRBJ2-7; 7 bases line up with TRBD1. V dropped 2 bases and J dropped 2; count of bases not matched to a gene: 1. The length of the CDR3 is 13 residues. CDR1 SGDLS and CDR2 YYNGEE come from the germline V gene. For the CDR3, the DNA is TGTGCCAGCAGCGTCGGGACAGCCTACGAGCAGTACTTC. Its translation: CASSVGTAYEQYF.

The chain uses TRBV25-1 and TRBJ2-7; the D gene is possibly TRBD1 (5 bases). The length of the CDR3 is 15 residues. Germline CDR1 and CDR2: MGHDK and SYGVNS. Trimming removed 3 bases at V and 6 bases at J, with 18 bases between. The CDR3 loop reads CASSDPSGYRPEQYF. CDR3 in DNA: TGTGCCAGCAGTGATCCGTCAGGGTATAGACCCGAGCAGTACTTC.

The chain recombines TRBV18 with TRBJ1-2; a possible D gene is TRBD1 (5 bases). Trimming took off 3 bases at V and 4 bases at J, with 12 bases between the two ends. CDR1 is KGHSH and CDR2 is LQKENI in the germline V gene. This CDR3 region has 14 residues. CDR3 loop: CASSPQGIRYGYTF. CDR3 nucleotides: TGTGCCAGCTCACCTCAGGGTATTCGCTATGGCTACACCTTC.

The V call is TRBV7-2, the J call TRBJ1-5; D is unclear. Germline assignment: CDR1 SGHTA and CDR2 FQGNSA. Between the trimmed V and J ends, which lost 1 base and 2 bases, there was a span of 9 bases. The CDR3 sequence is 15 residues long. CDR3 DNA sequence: TGTGCCAGCAGCTTAGACGCGTCGGGCAATCAGCCCCAGCATTTT. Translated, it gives CASSLDASGNQPQHF.

Here the CDR3 reads CASSHTGGNQPQHF. CDR3 nucleotide sequence: TGCGCCAGCAGCCATACAGGGGGCAATCAGCCCCAGCATTTT. V usage is TRBV5-1 and J usage is TRBJ1-5; 7 bases fit TRBD1. The CDR3 is 14 residues long. Germline assignment: CDR1 SGHRS and CDR2 YFSETQ. V shed 4 bases and J 2 bases; nucleotides not matched to a gene: 3.

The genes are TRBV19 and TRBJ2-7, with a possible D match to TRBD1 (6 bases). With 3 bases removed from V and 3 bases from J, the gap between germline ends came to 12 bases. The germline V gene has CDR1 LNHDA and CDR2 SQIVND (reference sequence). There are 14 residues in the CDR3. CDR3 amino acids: CASSIIGRGYEQYF. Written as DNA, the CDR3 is TGTGCCAGTAGTATTATCGGCAGGGGCTACGAGCAGTACTTC.

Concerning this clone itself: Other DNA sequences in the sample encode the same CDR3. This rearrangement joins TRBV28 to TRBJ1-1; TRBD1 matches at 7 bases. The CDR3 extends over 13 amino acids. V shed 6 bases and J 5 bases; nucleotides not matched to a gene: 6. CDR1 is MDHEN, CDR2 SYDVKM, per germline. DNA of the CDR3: TGTGCCAGCAGGTCAGGGGGTGGGACTGAAGCTTTCTTT. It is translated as CASRSGGGTEAFF. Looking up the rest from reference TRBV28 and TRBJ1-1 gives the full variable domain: DVKVTQSSRYLVKRTGEKVFLECVQDMDHENMFWYRQDPGLGLRLIYFSYDVKMKEKGDIPEGYSVSREKKERFSLILESASTNQTSMYLCASRSGGGTEAFFGQGTRLTVV.

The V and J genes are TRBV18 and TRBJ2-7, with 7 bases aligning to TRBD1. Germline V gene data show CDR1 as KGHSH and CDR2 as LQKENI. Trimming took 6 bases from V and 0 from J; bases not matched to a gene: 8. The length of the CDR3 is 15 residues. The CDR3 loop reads CASSGDSHPSYEQYF. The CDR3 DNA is TGTGCCAGCTCCGGGGACAGCCACCCCTCCTACGAGCAGTACTTC.

CDR3 amino acids: CASSLRQGGMAQPQHF. In nucleotides, the CDR3 is TGTGCCAGCAGCCTTAGACAGGGTGGTATGGCCCAGCCCCAGCATTTT. This chain links TRBV5-6 with TRBJ1-5; TRBD1 matches 7 bases. After removal of 4 bases from V and 7 bases from J, the junction contained 14 bases not matched to a gene. The germline V gene has CDR1 SGHDT and CDR2 YYEEEE. This CDR3 has 16 residues.

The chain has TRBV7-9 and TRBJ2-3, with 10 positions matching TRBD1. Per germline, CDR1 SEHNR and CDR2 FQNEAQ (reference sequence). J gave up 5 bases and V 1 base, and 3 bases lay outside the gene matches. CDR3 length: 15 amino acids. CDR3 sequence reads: CASSLEGTGEDTQYF. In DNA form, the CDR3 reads TGTGCCAGCAGCTTAGAAGGGACAGGGGAAGATACGCAGTATTTT.

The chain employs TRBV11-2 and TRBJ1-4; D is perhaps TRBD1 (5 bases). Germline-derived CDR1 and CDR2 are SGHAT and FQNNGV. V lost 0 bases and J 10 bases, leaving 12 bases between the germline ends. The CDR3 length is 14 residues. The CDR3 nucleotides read TGTGCCAGCAGCTTAGATTTGACGGGGGGAAAACTGTTTTTT. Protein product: CASSLDLTGGKLFF.

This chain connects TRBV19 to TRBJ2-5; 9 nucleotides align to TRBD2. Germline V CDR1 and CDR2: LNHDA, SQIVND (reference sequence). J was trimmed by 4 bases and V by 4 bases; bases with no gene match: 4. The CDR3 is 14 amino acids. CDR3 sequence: CASSSGRVGETQYF. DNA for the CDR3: TGTGCCAGTAGTAGCGGGAGGGTCGGAGAGACCCAGTACTTC.

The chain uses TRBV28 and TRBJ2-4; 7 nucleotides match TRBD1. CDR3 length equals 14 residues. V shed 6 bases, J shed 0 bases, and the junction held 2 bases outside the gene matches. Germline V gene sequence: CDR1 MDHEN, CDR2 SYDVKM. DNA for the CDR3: TGTGCCAGCAGCACAGGGGAAGCCAAAAACATTCAGTACTTC. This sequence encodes CASSTGEAKNIQYF.

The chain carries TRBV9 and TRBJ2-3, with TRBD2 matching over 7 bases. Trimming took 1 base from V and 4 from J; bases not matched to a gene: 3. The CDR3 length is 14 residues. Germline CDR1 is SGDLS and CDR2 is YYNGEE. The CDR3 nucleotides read TGTGCCAGCAGCGTACGGGGGGATCCAGATACGCAGTATTTT. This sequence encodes CASSVRGDPDTQYF.

CDR3 DNA: TGCAGTGCTGGTGGAGTGAACACTGAAGCTTTCTTT. Protein product: CSAGGVNTEAFF. The chain is built from TRBV20-1 and TRBJ1-1; D is unclear. The ends were cut back, 5 bases at V and 0 bases at J, with 7 bases in the middle. There are 12 residues in the CDR3. Germline CDR1 and CDR2: DFQATT and SNEGSKA (reference sequence).

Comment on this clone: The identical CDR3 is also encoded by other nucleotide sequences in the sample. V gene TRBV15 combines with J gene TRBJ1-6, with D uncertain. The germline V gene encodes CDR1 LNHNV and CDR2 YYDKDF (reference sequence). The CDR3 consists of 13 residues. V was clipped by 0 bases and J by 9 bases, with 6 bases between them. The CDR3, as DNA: TGTGCCACCAGCAGAGATCGGGGTTCACCCCTCCACTTT. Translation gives CATSRDRGSPLHF.

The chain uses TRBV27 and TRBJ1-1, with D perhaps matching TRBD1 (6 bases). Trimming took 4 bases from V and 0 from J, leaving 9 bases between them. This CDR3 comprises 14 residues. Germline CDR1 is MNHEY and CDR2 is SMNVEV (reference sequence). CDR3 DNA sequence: TGTGCCAGCAGTTCCGGACAGTTGAACACTGAAGCTTTCTTT. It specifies CASSSGQLNTEAFF.

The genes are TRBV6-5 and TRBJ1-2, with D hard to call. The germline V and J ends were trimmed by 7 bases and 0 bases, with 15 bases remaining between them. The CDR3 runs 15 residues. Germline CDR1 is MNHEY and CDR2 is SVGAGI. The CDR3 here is CASTHSRQTNYGYTF. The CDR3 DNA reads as TGTGCCAGCACTCATTCGCGGCAGACTAACTATGGCTACACCTTC.

The CDR3 loop reads CASTSAPTGGIRKYF. The CDR3 nucleotides are TGTGCCAGCACCTCAGCCCCGACAGGTGGAATAAGGAAGTACTTC. The rearrangement joins TRBV3-1 (or the pseudogene TRBV3-2) to TRBJ2-7; D is possibly TRBD1 (6 bases). CDR1 and CDR2 (germline): LGHDT, YNNKEL (reference sequence). The CDR3 is 15 residues long. The ends were cut back, 7 bases at V and 11 bases at J, with 27 bases in the middle.

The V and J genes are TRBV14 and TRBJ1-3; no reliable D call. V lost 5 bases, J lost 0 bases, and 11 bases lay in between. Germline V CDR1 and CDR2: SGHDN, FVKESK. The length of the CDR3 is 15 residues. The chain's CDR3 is CASSFGRPSGNTIYF. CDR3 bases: TGTGCCAGCAGCTTCGGGAGGCCCTCTGGAAACACCATATATTTT.